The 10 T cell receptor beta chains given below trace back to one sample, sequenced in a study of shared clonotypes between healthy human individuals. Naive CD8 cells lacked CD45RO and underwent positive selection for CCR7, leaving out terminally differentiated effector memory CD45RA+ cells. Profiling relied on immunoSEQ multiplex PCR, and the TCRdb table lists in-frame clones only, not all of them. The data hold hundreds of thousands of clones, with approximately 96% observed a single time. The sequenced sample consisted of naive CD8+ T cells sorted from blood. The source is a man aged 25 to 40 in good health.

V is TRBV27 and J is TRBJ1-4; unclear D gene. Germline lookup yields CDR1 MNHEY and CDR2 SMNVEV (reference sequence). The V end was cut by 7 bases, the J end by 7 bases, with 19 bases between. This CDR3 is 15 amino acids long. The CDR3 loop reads CASTFLGELGEKLFF. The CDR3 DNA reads TGTGCCAGCACCTTCCTTGGGGAGCTTGGTGAAAAACTGTTTTTT.

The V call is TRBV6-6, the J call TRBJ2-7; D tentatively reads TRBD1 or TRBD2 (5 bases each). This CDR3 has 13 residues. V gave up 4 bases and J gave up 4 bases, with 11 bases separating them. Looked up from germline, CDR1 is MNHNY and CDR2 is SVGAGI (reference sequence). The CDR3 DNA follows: TGTGCCAGCAGTTTTGGGACCTCTTACGAGCAGTACTTC. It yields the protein CASSFGTSYEQYF.

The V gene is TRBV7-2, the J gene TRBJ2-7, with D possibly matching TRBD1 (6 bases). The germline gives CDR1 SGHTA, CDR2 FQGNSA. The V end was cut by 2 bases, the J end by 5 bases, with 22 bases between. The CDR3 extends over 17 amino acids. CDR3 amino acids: CASSLWEQGRLSNEQYF. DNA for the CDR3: TGTGCCAGCAGCTTATGGGAACAGGGAAGGTTAAGTAACGAGCAGTACTTC.

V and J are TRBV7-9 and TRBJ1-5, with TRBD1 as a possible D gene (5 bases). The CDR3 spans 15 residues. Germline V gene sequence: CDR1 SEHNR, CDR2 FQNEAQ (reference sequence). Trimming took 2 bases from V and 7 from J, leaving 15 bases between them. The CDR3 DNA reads TGTGCCAGCAGCTTATATCGGGGGTTGGAACAGCCCCAGCATTTT. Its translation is CASSLYRGLEQPQHF. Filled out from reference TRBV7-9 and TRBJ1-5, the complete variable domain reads DTGVSQNPRHKITKRGQNVTFRCDPISEHNRLYWYRQTLGQGPEFLTYFQNEAQLEKSRLLSDRFSAERPKGSFSTLEIQRTEQGDSAMYLCASSLYRGLEQPQHFGDGTRLSIL.

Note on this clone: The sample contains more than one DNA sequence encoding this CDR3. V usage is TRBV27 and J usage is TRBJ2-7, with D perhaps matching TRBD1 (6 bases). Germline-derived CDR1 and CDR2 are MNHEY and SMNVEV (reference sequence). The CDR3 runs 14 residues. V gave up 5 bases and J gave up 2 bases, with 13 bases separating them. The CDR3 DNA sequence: TGTGCCAGCAGTCTGGGACAAGGACCCTACGAGCAGTACTTC. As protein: CASSLGQGPYEQYF.

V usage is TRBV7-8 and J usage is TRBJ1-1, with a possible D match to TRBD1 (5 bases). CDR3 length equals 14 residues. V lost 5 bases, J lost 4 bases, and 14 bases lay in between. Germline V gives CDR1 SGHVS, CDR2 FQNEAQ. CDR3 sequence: CASSVGRVGTEAFF. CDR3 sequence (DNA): TGTGCCAGCAGCGTGGGGCGGGTTGGCACTGAAGCTTTCTTT. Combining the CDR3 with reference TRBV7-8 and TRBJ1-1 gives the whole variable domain GAGVSQSPRYKVAKRGQDVALRCDPISGHVSLFWYQQALGQGPEFLTYFQNEAQLDKSGLPSDRFFAERPEGSVSTLKIQRTQQEDSAVYLCASSVGRVGTEAFFGQGTRLTVV.

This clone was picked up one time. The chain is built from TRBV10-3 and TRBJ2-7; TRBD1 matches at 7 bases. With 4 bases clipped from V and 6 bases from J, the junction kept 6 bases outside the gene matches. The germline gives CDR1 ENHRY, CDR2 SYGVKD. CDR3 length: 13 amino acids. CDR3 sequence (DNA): TGTGCCATCAGTGGACAGGGCCCATCCGAGCAGTACTTC. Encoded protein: CAISGQGPSEQYF.

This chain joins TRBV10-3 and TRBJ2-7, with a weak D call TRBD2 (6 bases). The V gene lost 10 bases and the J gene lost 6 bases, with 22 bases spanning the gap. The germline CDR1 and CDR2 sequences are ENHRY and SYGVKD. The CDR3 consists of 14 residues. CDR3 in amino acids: CATEESREAGEQYF. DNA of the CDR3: TGTGCCACCGAGGAATCCAGGGAAGCGGGCGAGCAGTACTTC.

The CDR3 DNA sequence: TGTGCCAGCAGCCAAGGGCTAGCGCCCACCTACGAGCAGTACTTC. Translation gives CASSQGLAPTYEQYF. The chain links TRBV14 to TRBJ2-7; possible D gene TRBD2, 6 bases. Germline V gene sequence: CDR1 SGHDN, CDR2 FVKESK. The V end lost 1 base, the J end lost 2 bases, and 12 bases lay between the germline ends. CDR3 size: 15 residues.

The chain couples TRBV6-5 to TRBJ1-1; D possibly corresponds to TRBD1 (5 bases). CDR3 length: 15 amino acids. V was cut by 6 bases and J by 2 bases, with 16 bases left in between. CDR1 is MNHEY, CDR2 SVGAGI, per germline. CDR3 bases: TGTGCCAGCAGCGACCGGGACCACCCTAACACTGAAGCTTTCTTT. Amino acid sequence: CASSDRDHPNTEAFF.